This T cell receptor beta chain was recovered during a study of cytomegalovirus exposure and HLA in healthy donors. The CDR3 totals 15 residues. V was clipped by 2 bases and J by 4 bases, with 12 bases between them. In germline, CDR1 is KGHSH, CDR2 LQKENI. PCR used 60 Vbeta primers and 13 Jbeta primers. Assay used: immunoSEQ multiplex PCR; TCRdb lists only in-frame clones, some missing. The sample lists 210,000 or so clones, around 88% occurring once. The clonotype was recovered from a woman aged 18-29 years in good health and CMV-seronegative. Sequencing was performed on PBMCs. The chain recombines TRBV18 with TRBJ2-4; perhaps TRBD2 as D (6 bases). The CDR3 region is CASSPSSGDKNIQYF. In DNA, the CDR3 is TGTGCCAGCTCACCAAGTTCGGGGGATAAAAACATTCAGTACTTC. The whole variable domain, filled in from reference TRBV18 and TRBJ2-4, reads NAGVMQNPRHLVRRRGQEARLRCSPMKGHSHVYWYRQLPEEGLKFMVYLQKENIIDESGMPKERFSAEFPKEGPSILRIQQVVRGDSAAYFCASSPSSGDKNIQYFGAGTRLSVL.